One T cell receptor beta chain is described in this entry. Its cognate antigen is unknown. This sample was taken from a study of CD8 T cells in acute hepatitis C reinfection. Sequencing used immunoSEQ multiplex PCR; TCRdb keeps in-frame clones, though not all of them. The sample lists 30,000 to 40,000 clones; around nine tenths were seen once. Noted time point: naive CD8 control sorted from an acute-time-point sample. Study-level points and caveats: Follow-up repertoires were missing for chronically infected subjects. One of thirteen outcome-independent public clonotypes used V04-02/J02-02. Acute resolver, follow-up resolver and acute chronic samples had similar high diversity. Overrepresentation in the naive pool did not explain the preferential TRBV04 and TRBV06 usage seen in all groups.

V lost 5 bases, J lost 7 bases, and 14 bases lay in between. The CDR3 loop spans 13 amino acids. Germline loops: CDR1 SEHNR, CDR2 FQNEAQ (reference sequence). The receptor comes from a man aged 25-45 years with chronic hepatitis C. The chain is built from TRBV7-9 and TRBJ1-1; no reliable D call. Input material: naive CD8+ T cells from PBMCs. CDR3 loop: CASSVVPRREAFF. CDR3 DNA sequence: TGTGCCAGCAGCGTAGTGCCAAGACGTGAAGCTTTCTTT.